Included here is one T cell receptor beta chain sequence, with context. Its antigen is still unknown. CDR3 length: 15 amino acids. Per germline, CDR1 SGDLS and CDR2 YYNGEE. Losses at the gene ends were 4 bases for V and 3 bases for J; bases not matched to a gene: 6. This entry belongs to a study of T cell responses to AZD1222 COVID-19 vaccine. Study results and limitations: At baseline, just a handful of AZD1222 recipients tested seropositive. There were repertoire samples only from the period after the peak T cell response.

Profiling relied on immunoSEQ multiplex PCR, and the TCRdb table lists in-frame clones only, not all of them. The sample has roughly 140,000 clones, 85% to 90% seen once. The specimen was peripheral blood, collected 28 days after the second AZD1222 dose. The genes are TRBV9 and TRBJ1-1; 10 bases fit TRBD1. The receptor comes from an adult who received the AZD1222 COVID-19 vaccine. CDR3 region: CASSPQDRGYTEAFF. The CDR3 coding sequence is TGTGCCAGCAGCCCCCAGGACAGGGGGTACACTGAAGCTTTCTTT.